Presented here are 2 T cell receptor beta chains from one specimen sequenced in a study of T cell changes during pregnancy in multiple sclerosis. Method: immunoSEQ multiplex PCR; TCRdb's copy keeps in-frame clones and lacks some. The table has 55,000 to 65,000 clones, over 85% seen once; the top ten hold less than 4%. The starting material was peripheral blood, obtained in the first trimester of pregnancy. These receptors were taken from a female donor in good health, enrolled as a control in a pregnancy study.

The chain joins TRBV2 to TRBJ2-2; TRBD1 aligns across 8 bases. Germline CDR1 reads SNHLY; CDR2 reads FYNNEI. V gave up 6 bases and J gave up 7 bases; unmatched junction bases: 4. This CDR3 is 13 amino acids long. For the CDR3, the DNA is TGTGCCAGCAGCCCAGGGACAGGCGGGGAGCTGTTTTTT. Its protein product is CASSPGTGGELFF.

The V call is TRBV29-1, the J call TRBJ1-5, with D possibly being TRBD1 (6 bases). Trimming took off 6 bases at V and 0 bases at J, with 15 bases between the two ends. Germline lookup yields CDR1 SQVTM and CDR2 ANQGSEA. This CDR3 has 15 residues. Here the CDR3 reads CSVVTGSYSNQPQHF. CDR3 sequence (DNA): TGCAGCGTGGTCACAGGGTCTTATAGCAATCAGCCCCAGCATTTT. Drawing the rest from reference TRBV29-1 and TRBJ1-5, the complete variable domain is SAVISQKPSRDICQRGTSLTIQCQVDSQVTMMFWYRQQPGQSLTLIATANQGSEATYESGFVIDKFPISRPNLTFSTLTVSNMSPEDSSIYLCSVVTGSYSNQPQHFGDGTRLSIL.